The 11 T cell receptor beta chains below come from one sample, sequenced in a study of T cell responses to AZD1222 COVID-19 vaccine (dated by TCRdb to the early 2020s). What the time point label conveys for this sample: baseline before first vaccination. Receptor amplification or capture employed the immunoSEQ multiplex PCR assay. TCRdb stores this immuneACCESS table with in-frame sequences only. Part of the clones is absent; in the studies checked, under half of the shortfall reflects unresolved V genes, and no reason is known for the rest. The sample data list 90,000 to 150,000 clones, and 80% to 90% of these were observed just once. Jointly, the top ten make up 2.4% of the sample. Sequenced material: peripheral blood, taken on day 0 of AZD1222 vaccination. The receptors were sampled from an adult in good health.

The gene calls are TRBV18 and TRBJ2-7; possible D gene TRBD2, 6 bases. The CDR3 has 17 residues. Trimming stripped 3 bases from V and 0 bases from J, with 18 bases between. Germline V gene sequence: CDR1 KGHSH, CDR2 LQKENI. The CDR3 region has the DNA TGTGCCAGCTCACCGGGGGGTGCGGGGAAGAGCTCCTACGAGCAGTACTTC. Translating it yields CASSPGGAGKSSYEQYF.

The rearrangement uses TRBV9 and TRBJ2-3, with 11 bases matching TRBD1. Germline V CDR1 and CDR2: SGDLS, YYNGEE. This CDR3 is 15 amino acids long. V lost 3 bases, J lost 3 bases, and 3 bases stayed unmatched. This CDR3 is CASSGTGGATDTQYF. DNA for the CDR3: TGTGCCAGCAGCGGGACAGGGGGCGCAACAGATACGCAGTATTTT.

The rearrangement uses TRBV19 and TRBJ2-7; TRBD2 aligns across 8 bases. The V gene end was trimmed by 6 bases and the J gene end by 2 bases; junction bases not matched to a gene: 9. The CDR3 covers 15 residues. Germline CDR1 reads LNHDA; CDR2 reads SQIVND (reference sequence). CDR3 DNA sequence: TGTGCCAGTAGCTCGGGGGGTAGCGGGACCTACGAGCAGTACTTC. It encodes CASSSGGSGTYEQYF.

The J gene is TRBJ2-5, the V gene TRBV30; 8 bases are shared with TRBD2. The germline V gene encodes CDR1 GTSNPN and CDR2 SVGIG (reference sequence). This CDR3 is built from 15 residues. Unmatched junction bases numbered 14, after V lost 7 bases and J lost 4 bases. CDR3 nucleotide sequence: TGTGCCTCGACCCCCCTAGTAGCGGGGAGAGAGACCCAGTACTTC. The encoded protein is CASTPLVAGRETQYF. Combining the CDR3 with reference TRBV30 and TRBJ2-5 gives the whole variable domain SQTIHQWPATLVQPVGSPLSLECTVEGTSNPNLYWYRQAAGRGLQLLFYSVGIGQISSEVPQNLSASRPQDRQFILSSKKLLLSDSGFYLCASTPLVAGRETQYFGPGTRLLVL.

The chain combines TRBV19 with TRBJ2-3, with 16 bases identical to TRBD2. V trimming: 3 bases; J trimming: 5 bases; junction bases outside the gene matches: 2. This CDR3 is built from 16 residues. Germline-derived CDR1 and CDR2 are LNHDA and SQIVND (reference sequence). In DNA, the CDR3 is TGTGCCAGTAGTATGGGACTAGCGGGAGGGGTAGATACGCAGTATTTT. Translated: CASSMGLAGGVDTQYF.

The chain recombines TRBV6-6 with TRBJ2-1; TRBD2 is a possible D gene (6 bases). Germline values: CDR1 MNHNY, CDR2 SVGAGI (reference sequence). The CDR3 sequence is 13 residues long. V lost 7 bases and J lost 9, with 16 bases in between. This CDR3 is CASKLALEGEQFF. The CDR3 DNA is TGTGCCAGCAAGCTAGCGTTAGAGGGTGAGCAGTTCTTC.

This sequence joins TRBV10-2 and TRBJ2-7, with 9 bases lining up with TRBD2. CDR1 and CDR2 (germline): WSHSY, SAAADI. The trim removed 9 bases at V and 6 bases at J, leaving 6 bases unmatched. This CDR3 has 12 amino acids. The CDR3 spells CASQAGGVEQYF. The CDR3 bases are TGCGCCAGTCAAGCGGGAGGTGTCGAGCAGTACTTC.

The CDR3: CASSVQTSGRASSYNEQFF. The CDR3 nucleotides are TGTGCCAGCAGCGTCCAGACTAGCGGGAGGGCAAGCTCCTACAATGAGCAGTTCTTC. The chain couples TRBV7-9 to TRBJ2-1; 14 positions agree with TRBD2. V lost 5 bases to trimming and J lost 0 bases; unmatched junction nucleotides: 9. This CDR3 comprises 19 residues. Germline assignment: CDR1 SEHNR and CDR2 FQNEAQ (reference sequence). The full variable domain, rest sourced from reference TRBV7-9 and TRBJ2-1, is DTGVSQNPRHKITKRGQNVTFRCDPISEHNRLYWYRQTLGQGPEFLTYFQNEAQLEKSRLLSDRFSAERPKGSFSTLEIQRTEQGDSAMYLCASSVQTSGRASSYNEQFFGPGTRLTVL.

Written as DNA, the CDR3 is TGTGCCAGCAGTTTCTACGGAGGAAACACTGAAGCTTTCTTT. Translation: CASSFYGGNTEAFF. The V and J genes are TRBV6-5 and TRBJ1-1; no reliable D call. Germline CDR1 is MNHEY and CDR2 is SVGAGI. This CDR3 region has 14 residues. The V end was cut by 4 bases, the J end by 2 bases, with 11 bases between.

The chain recombines TRBV5-5 with TRBJ1-1, with D perhaps TRBD1 (5 bases). CDR3 length: 14 amino acids. V lost 1 base, J lost 2 bases, and 9 bases lay in between. Per germline, CDR1 SGHKS and CDR2 YYEKEE (reference sequence). The CDR3 DNA sequence: TGTGCCAGCAGCTTGTGGACATTCAACACTGAAGCTTTCTTT. Translated, it gives CASSLWTFNTEAFF.

J is TRBJ2-2 and V is TRBV4-1, with 11 bases that match TRBD2. V lost 1 base to trimming and J lost 8 bases; unmatched junction nucleotides: 6. The germline V gene encodes CDR1 MGHRA and CDR2 YSYEKL. The CDR3 runs 16 residues. CDR3 nucleotide sequence: TGCGCCAGCAGCCAAGCCCTACTAGCGGGAGTGGGGGAGCTGTTTTTT. Protein: CASSQALLAGVGELFF.